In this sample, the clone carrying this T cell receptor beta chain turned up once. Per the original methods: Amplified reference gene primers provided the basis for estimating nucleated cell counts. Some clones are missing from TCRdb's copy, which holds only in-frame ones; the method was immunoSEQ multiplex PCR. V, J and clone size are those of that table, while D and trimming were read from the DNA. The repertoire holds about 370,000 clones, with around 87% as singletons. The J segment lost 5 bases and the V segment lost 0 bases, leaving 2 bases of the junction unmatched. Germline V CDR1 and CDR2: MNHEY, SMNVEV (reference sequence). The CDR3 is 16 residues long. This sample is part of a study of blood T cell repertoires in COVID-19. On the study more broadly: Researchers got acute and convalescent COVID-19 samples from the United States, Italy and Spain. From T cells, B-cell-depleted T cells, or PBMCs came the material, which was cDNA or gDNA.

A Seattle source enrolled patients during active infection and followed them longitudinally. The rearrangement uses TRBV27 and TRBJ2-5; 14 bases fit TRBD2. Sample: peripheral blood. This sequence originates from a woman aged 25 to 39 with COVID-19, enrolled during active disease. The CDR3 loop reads CASSLSGTSGSETQYF. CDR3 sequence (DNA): TGTGCCAGCAGTTTATCCGGGACTAGCGGGAGTGAGACCCAGTACTTC.